A single sample gave rise to the 5 T cell receptor beta chains below, sequenced in a study of Tregs in tolerant kidney transplant recipients. The assay was immunoSEQ multiplex PCR, and TCRdb's table has in-frame clones only and misses some. The sample shows under 50,000 clones, about 95% of them seen only once. No antigens are known for them. Sequencing was performed on Tregs from blood cultured with allogeneic cells. These receptors were collected from a human donor in good health.

The chain is built from TRBV2 and TRBJ1-5; D may be TRBD1 (6 bases). V was trimmed by 6 bases and J by 7 bases, leaving 10 bases between them. CDR3 size: 12 residues. Germline CDR1 reads SNHLY; CDR2 reads FYNNEI. Here the CDR3 reads CASRTGGQPQHF. The CDR3 DNA is TGTGCCAGCAGGACAGGCGGCCAGCCCCAGCATTTT.

The chain couples TRBV5-1 to TRBJ2-6; D unresolved. Germline CDR1 is SGHRS and CDR2 is YFSETQ. Trimming took off 2 bases at V and 0 bases at J, with 9 bases between the two ends. The CDR3 sequence is 16 residues long. The CDR3 sequence is CASSFPATSGANVLTF. CDR3 coding DNA: TGCGCCAGCAGCTTCCCAGCGACCTCTGGGGCCAACGTCCTGACTTTC.

CDR3 residues: CASRRGEGYEAFF. CDR3 in DNA: TGTGCCAGCCGCCGCGGGGAGGGCTATGAAGCTTTCTTT. The chain recombines TRBV11-2 with TRBJ1-1; D is unclear. Between the trimmed V and J ends, which lost 8 bases and 7 bases, there was a span of 17 bases. Germline CDR1 reads SGHAT; CDR2 reads FQNNGV. The CDR3 runs 13 residues.

This rearrangement joins TRBV27 to TRBJ2-1, with D perhaps being TRBD1 or TRBD2 (5 bases each). V was pared by 5 bases and J by 13 bases, with 12 bases between. Germline CDR1 and CDR2: MNHEY and SMNVEV (reference sequence). The CDR3 is made up of 11 amino acids. For the CDR3, the DNA is TGTGCCAGCAGTCTACCGGGGCTTCAGTTCTTC. Its translation: CASSLPGLQFF.

V gene TRBV5-1 combines with J gene TRBJ2-2, with 12 bases that match TRBD2. The CDR3 is 15 residues long. From germline, CDR1 is SGHRS and CDR2 YFSETQ. V lost 5 bases and J lost 4; bases outside the gene matches: 3. Written as DNA, the CDR3 is TGCGCCAGCAGACAGGGACTAGCGGGCACCGGGGAGCTGTTTTTT. It translates to CASRQGLAGTGELFF.